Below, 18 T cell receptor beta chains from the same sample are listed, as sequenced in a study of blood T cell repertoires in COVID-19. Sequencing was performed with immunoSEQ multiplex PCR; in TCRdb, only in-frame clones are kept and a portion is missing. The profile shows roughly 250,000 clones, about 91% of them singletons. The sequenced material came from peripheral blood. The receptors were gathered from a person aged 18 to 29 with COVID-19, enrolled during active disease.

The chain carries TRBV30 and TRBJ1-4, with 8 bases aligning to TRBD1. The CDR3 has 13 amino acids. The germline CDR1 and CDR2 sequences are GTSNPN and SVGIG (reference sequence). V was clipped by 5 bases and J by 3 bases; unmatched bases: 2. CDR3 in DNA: TGTGCCTGGGGACAGGGTCCTAATGAAAAACTGTTTTTT. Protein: CAWGQGPNEKLFF.

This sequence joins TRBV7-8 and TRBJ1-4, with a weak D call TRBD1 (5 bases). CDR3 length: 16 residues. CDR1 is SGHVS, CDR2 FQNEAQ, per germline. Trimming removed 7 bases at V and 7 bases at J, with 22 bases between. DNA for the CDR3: TGTGCCAGCAAGCTAGGGTTGCAGGGTTTGGGTGAAAAACTGTTTTTT. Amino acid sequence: CASKLGLQGLGEKLFF.

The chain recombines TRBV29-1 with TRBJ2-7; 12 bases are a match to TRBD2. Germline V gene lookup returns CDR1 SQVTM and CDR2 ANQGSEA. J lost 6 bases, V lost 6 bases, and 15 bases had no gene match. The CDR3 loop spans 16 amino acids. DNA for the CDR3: TGCAGCGTCGATTTGACTAGCGGGAGTGGATCGGTCGAGCAGTACTTC. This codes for CSVDLTSGSGSVEQYF.

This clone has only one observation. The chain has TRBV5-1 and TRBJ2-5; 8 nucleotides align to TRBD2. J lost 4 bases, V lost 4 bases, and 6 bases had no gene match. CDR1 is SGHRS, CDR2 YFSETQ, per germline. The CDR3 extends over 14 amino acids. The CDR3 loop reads CASSPREGGETQYF. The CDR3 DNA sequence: TGCGCCAGCAGCCCCCGGGAGGGGGGAGAGACCCAGTACTTC.

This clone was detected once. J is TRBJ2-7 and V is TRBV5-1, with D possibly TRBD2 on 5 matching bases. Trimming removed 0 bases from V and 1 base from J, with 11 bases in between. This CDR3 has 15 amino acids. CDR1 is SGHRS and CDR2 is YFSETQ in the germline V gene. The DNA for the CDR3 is TGCGCCAGCAGCTTGGACGGTGGAGGATCCTACGAGCAGTACTTC. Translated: CASSLDGGGSYEQYF.

DNA for the CDR3: TGTGCCAGCAGCTCTCGGGGGGAAACTGGAAACACCATATATTTT. It translates to CASSSRGETGNTIYF. The chain uses TRBV5-4 and TRBJ1-3, with a possible D match to TRBD1 (5 bases). The germline V and J ends were trimmed by 3 bases and 2 bases, with 12 bases remaining between them. CDR1 is SGHNT and CDR2 is YYREEE in the germline V gene (reference sequence). The CDR3 loop spans 15 amino acids.

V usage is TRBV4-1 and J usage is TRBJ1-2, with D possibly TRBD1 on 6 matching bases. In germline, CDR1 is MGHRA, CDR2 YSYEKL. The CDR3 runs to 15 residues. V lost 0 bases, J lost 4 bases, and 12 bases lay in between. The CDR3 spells CASSQERQGLYGYTF. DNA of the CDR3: TGCGCCAGCAGCCAAGAACGCCAGGGGCTCTATGGCTACACCTTC.

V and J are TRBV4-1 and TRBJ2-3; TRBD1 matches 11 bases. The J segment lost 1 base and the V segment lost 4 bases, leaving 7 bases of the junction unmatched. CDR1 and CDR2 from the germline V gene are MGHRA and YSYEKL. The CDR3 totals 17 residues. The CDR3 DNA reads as TGCGCCAGCAGCCCAACCGGGACAGGGGGGGGCACAGATACGCAGTATTTT. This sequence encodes CASSPTGTGGGTDTQYF.

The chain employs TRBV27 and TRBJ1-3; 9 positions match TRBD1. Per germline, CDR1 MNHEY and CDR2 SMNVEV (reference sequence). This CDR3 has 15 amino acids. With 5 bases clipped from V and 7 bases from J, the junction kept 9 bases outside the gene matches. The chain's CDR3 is CASSRKTGGLNTIYF. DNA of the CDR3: TGTGCCAGCAGTCGAAAGACAGGGGGGCTTAACACCATATATTTT.

CDR3 residues: CASSSPGEHYNEQFF. CDR3 nucleotide sequence: TGTGCCAGCAGTTCACCGGGAGAGCACTACAATGAGCAGTTCTTC. The rearrangement links TRBV28 to TRBJ2-1, with D possibly matching TRBD2 (6 bases). This CDR3 has 15 amino acids. CDR1 MDHEN and CDR2 SYDVKM come from the germline V gene. V was clipped by 4 bases and J by 3 bases, with 13 bases between them.

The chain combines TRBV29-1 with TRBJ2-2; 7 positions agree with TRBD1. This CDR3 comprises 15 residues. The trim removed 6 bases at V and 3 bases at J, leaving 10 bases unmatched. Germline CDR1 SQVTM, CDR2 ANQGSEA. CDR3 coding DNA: TGCAGCGTGACACGGTCAGGGGGTGACACCGGGGAGCTGTTTTTT. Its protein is CSVTRSGGDTGELFF.

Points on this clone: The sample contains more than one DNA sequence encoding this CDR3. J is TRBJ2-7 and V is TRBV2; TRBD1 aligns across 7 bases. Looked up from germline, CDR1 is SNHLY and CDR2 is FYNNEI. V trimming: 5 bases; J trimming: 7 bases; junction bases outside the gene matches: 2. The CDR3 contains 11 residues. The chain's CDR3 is CASSRQGEQYF. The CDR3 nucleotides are TGTGCCAGCAGTAGACAGGGTGAGCAGTACTTC.

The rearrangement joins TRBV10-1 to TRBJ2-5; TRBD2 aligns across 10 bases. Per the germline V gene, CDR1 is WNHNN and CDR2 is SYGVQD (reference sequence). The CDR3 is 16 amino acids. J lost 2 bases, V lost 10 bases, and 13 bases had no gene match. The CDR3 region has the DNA TGCGCCAAAGCAGGCCAAGCGGGAGGGGAACAAGAGACCCAGTACTTC. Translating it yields CAKAGQAGGEQETQYF.

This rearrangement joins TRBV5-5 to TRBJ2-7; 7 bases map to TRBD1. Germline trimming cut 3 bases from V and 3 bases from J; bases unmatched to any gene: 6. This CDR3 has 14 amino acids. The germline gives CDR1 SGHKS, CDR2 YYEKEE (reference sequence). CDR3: CASSSGTVLYEQYF. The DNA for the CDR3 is TGTGCCAGCAGCTCCGGGACAGTTCTCTACGAGCAGTACTTC.

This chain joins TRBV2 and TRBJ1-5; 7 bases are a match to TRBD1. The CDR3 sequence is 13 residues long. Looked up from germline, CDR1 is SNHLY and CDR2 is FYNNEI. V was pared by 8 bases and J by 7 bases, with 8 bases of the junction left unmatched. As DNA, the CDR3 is TGTGCCAGCGGTGCAGGGGGGAACCAGCCCCAGCATTTT. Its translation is CASGAGGNQPQHF. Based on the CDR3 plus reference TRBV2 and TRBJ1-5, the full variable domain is EPEVTQTPSHQVTQMGQEVILRCVPISNHLYFYWYRQILGQKVEFLVSFYNNEISEKSEIFDDQFSVERPDGSNFTLKIRSTKLEDSAMYFCASGAGGNQPQHFGDGTRLSIL.

The CDR3 DNA is TGTGCCAGCAGTGAAGCCTGGGGAGACGGCTACACCTTC. The encoded protein is CASSEAWGDGYTF. The chain carries TRBV6-1 and TRBJ1-2; D remains ambiguous. Trimming cost V 0 bases and J 8 bases, with 10 bases left between them. Per germline, CDR1 MNHNS and CDR2 SASEGT. The CDR3 totals 13 residues.

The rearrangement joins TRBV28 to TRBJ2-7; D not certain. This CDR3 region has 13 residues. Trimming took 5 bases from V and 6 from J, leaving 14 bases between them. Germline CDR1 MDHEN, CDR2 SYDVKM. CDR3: CASSVHTNPEQYF. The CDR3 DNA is TGTGCCAGCAGTGTCCACACGAACCCCGAGCAGTACTTC.

CDR3 nucleotide sequence: TGTGCCTGGAGTGCGGGACTCATGAACACTGAAGCTTTCTTT. It specifies CAWSAGLMNTEAFF. J is TRBJ1-1 and V is TRBV30, with D perhaps matching TRBD1 (5 bases). The CDR3 sequence is 14 residues long. Germline values: CDR1 GTSNPN, CDR2 SVGIG (reference sequence). Trimming left V 1 base short and J 0 bases short, with 9 bases between. The complete variable domain, with remaining parts taken from reference TRBV30 and TRBJ1-1, reads SQTIHQWPATLVQPVGSPLSLECTVEGTSNPNLYWYRQAAGRGLQLLFYSVGIGQISSEVPQNLSASRPQDRQFILSSKKLLLSDSGFYLCAWSAGLMNTEAFFGQGTRLTVV.